This TCR beta chain was recovered during a study of T cell responses to AZD1222 COVID-19 vaccine. Here immunoSEQ multiplex PCR was the method, and the copy in TCRdb shows in-frame clones only, minus some. Of over 100,000 clones in the sample, around 90% were seen once. V was cut by 5 bases and J by 7 bases, with 17 bases left in between. CDR1 SGHTA and CDR2 FQGTGA come from the germline V gene. This CDR3 region has 14 residues. Findings and caveats of the study: Reports indicate that nearly half of spike-specific TCRs are directed at unmutated variant regions.

With respect to this clone: The antigen is not known.

This chain links TRBV7-3 with TRBJ1-1, with TRBD1 as a possible D gene (5 bases). The sequence was collected from an adult in good health. This specimen consisted of peripheral blood, obtained on day 0 of AZD1222 vaccination. This CDR3 reads CASSPNGAYSEAFF. The CDR3 DNA sequence: TGTGCCAGCAGCCCCAACGGGGCTTACAGTGAAGCTTTCTTT.